These T cell receptor beta chains were read from a single sample in a study of shared clonotypes between healthy human individuals. Some clones are missing from TCRdb's copy, which holds only in-frame ones; the method was immunoSEQ multiplex PCR. The data contain some 2 million clones, roughly 94% of them singletons. Material: naive CD4+ T cells sorted from blood. These receptors came from a man aged 18 to 30 in good health. The CDR3 runs from the conserved cysteine through the conserved F or W. Fields, in order: J gene, clone size, V gene, D gene, CDR3 DNA, CDR3 protein. The D gene is left open where the match is weak. Size tells how often a clone was seen (once, few, many) or the class of an expanded clone, and some rows leave it out.

j_call: TRBJ2-5; clone_size: .; v_call: TRBV7-2; d_call: TRBD2; cdr3_nt: TGTGCCAGCAGCCCCGGGGGGGCGGAGACCCAGTACTTC; cdr3_aa: CASSPGGAETQYF
j_call: TRBJ2-1; clone_size: .; v_call: TRBV7-9; d_call: .; cdr3_nt: TGTGCCAGCAGCCCCAGATCAATCGGCAATGAGCAGTTCTTC; cdr3_aa: CASSPRSIGNEQFF
j_call: TRBJ2-7; clone_size: .; v_call: TRBV7-2; d_call: TRBD2; cdr3_nt: TGTGCCAGCAGCTTAGAACCTAGCGGGAGGTACGAGCAGTACTTC; cdr3_aa: CASSLEPSGRYEQYF
j_call: TRBJ2-6; clone_size: .; v_call: TRBV30; d_call: .; cdr3_nt: TGTGCCTGGACTGGGGCCAACGTCCTGACTTTC; cdr3_aa: CAWTGANVLTF
j_call: TRBJ1-5; clone_size: .; v_call: TRBV6-5; d_call: .; cdr3_nt: TGTGCCAGCAGGAGGGGTAGCAATCAGCCCCAGCATTTT; cdr3_aa: CASRRGSNQPQHF
j_call: TRBJ2-2; clone_size: .; v_call: TRBV27; d_call: .; cdr3_nt: TGTGCCAGCAGTTTATCCGGGACTTCCTTGGGGACCGGGGAGCTGTTTTTT; cdr3_aa: CASSLSGTSLGTGELFF
j_call: TRBJ2-5; clone_size: once; v_call: TRBV5-4; d_call: .; cdr3_nt: TGTGCCAGCTCAAGGCGGGGCAGTCAAGAGACCCAGTACTTC; cdr3_aa: CASSRRGSQETQYF
j_call: TRBJ2-4; clone_size: .; v_call: TRBV4-1; d_call: TRBD2; cdr3_nt: TGCGCCAGCAGCCAAGGAAGGGCCGCGGGGGTAGCGGGAAACATTCAGTACTTC; cdr3_aa: CASSQGRAAGVAGNIQYF
j_call: TRBJ2-3; clone_size: .; v_call: TRBV6-1; d_call: .; cdr3_nt: TGTGCCAGCAGTGAGGCGCTCCGGGGAGATACGCAGTATTTT; cdr3_aa: CASSEALRGDTQYF
j_call: TRBJ1-5; clone_size: .; v_call: TRBV5-8; d_call: TRBD1; cdr3_nt: TGTGCCAGCAGCTTGGAGGGACAGAGCCCTTTCATCCATTTT; cdr3_aa: CASSLEGQSPFIHF
j_call: TRBJ2-1; clone_size: .; v_call: TRBV30; d_call: TRBD2; cdr3_nt: TGTGCCTGGGGAGATGTGTTTGGGGGAGGGCCGTACAATGAGCAGTTCTTC; cdr3_aa: CAWGDVFGGGPYNEQFF
j_call: TRBJ2-1; clone_size: .; v_call: TRBV28; d_call: TRBD1; cdr3_nt: TGTGCCAGCACTCAGTCGAGACAGGGTATCGATGAGCAGTTCTTC; cdr3_aa: CASTQSRQGIDEQFF
j_call: TRBJ2-7; clone_size: .; v_call: TRBV5-8; d_call: TRBD1; cdr3_nt: TGTGCCAGCAGGAGGGAAGGGGGCGTGTCCTACGAGCAGTACTTC; cdr3_aa: CASRREGGVSYEQYF
j_call: TRBJ1-1; clone_size: .; v_call: TRBV7-2; d_call: .; cdr3_nt: TGTGCCAGCAGCCTAGGGATTGCGAACACTGAAGCTTTCTTT; cdr3_aa: CASSLGIANTEAFF
j_call: TRBJ1-5; clone_size: once; v_call: TRBV19; d_call: .; cdr3_nt: TGTGCCAGTTCCGGGACACCCTTAAATCAGCCCCAGCATTTT; cdr3_aa: CASSGTPLNQPQHF
j_call: TRBJ1-4; clone_size: .; v_call: TRBV6-5; d_call: .; cdr3_nt: TGTGCCAGCAGTTACGGGACAAAATCAACTAATGAAAAACTGTTTTTT; cdr3_aa: CASSYGTKSTNEKLFF
j_call: TRBJ1-1; clone_size: once; v_call: TRBV5-6; d_call: .; cdr3_nt: TGTGCCAGCAGCTTGGGCGGGGGCGGCACTGAAGCTTTCTTT; cdr3_aa: CASSLGGGGTEAFF
j_call: TRBJ1-6; clone_size: .; v_call: TRBV6-6; d_call: .; cdr3_nt: TGTGCCAGCAGACAGGGAGACTCACCCCTCCACTTT; cdr3_aa: CASRQGDSPLHF
j_call: TRBJ2-7; clone_size: .; v_call: TRBV4-2; d_call: TRBD1; cdr3_nt: TGTGCCAGCAGCCGATCTGGACAGGGAGTGGCGGGACTGACTGGCGAGCAGTACTTC; cdr3_aa: CASSRSGQGVAGLTGEQYF
j_call: TRBJ2-5; clone_size: once; v_call: TRBV9; d_call: TRBD2; cdr3_nt: TGTGCCAGCAGCACGGGACTACAAGAGACCCAGTACTTC; cdr3_aa: CASSTGLQETQYF
j_call: TRBJ2-1; clone_size: once; v_call: TRBV11-2; d_call: TRBD2; cdr3_nt: TGTGCCAGCAGCGTCACTAGCGGGGGGCGAAAGCAGTTCTTC; cdr3_aa: CASSVTSGGRKQFF
j_call: TRBJ2-5; clone_size: .; v_call: TRBV5-1; d_call: TRBD2; cdr3_nt: TGCGCCAGCAGCCCGGTGACTAGCGGGGGAGGGAAGACCCAGTACTTC; cdr3_aa: CASSPVTSGGGKTQYF
j_call: TRBJ2-5; clone_size: .; v_call: TRBV5-1; d_call: TRBD1; cdr3_nt: TGCGCCAGCAGCTACTCCATGGACAGGGGGCGTACCCAGTACTTC; cdr3_aa: CASSYSMDRGRTQYF
j_call: TRBJ1-2; clone_size: .; v_call: TRBV6-5; d_call: .; cdr3_nt: TGTGCCAGCAGTACCGGGGCGGAGTATGGCTACACCTTC; cdr3_aa: CASSTGAEYGYTF
j_call: TRBJ1-2; clone_size: .; v_call: TRBV6-6; d_call: TRBD1; cdr3_nt: TGTGCCAGCACCGAGGGACAGGGAGGAGGCTACACCTTC; cdr3_aa: CASTEGQGGGYTF
j_call: TRBJ2-7; clone_size: .; v_call: TRBV27; d_call: .; cdr3_nt: TGTGCCAGCAGACGGACTACGGGGGAGCAGTACTTC; cdr3_aa: CASRRTTGEQYF
j_call: TRBJ2-7; clone_size: .; v_call: TRBV5-1; d_call: .; cdr3_nt: TGCGCCAGCAGCTTGCGTTCGGGGTCTCTCTACGAGCAGTACTTC; cdr3_aa: CASSLRSGSLYEQYF
j_call: TRBJ2-2; clone_size: .; v_call: TRBV7-6; d_call: .; cdr3_nt: TGTGCCAGCAGCTTAACTGTCGATACAGGGTCGAACACCGGGGAGCTGTTTTTT; cdr3_aa: CASSLTVDTGSNTGELFF
j_call: TRBJ2-3; clone_size: .; v_call: TRBV29-1; d_call: TRBD1; cdr3_nt: TGCAGCGTTGTGGCCCTGGACAGGACCCCTATCACAGATACGCAGTATTTT; cdr3_aa: CSVVALDRTPITDTQYF
j_call: TRBJ1-1; clone_size: .; v_call: TRBV16; d_call: .; cdr3_nt: TGTGCCAGCAGCCGATCCGGGACAGAAGCTTTCTTT; cdr3_aa: CASSRSGTEAFF
j_call: TRBJ2-3; clone_size: .; v_call: TRBV27; d_call: .; cdr3_nt: TGTGCCAGCAGCTTCGAGCCGTCCAGGAGGTTGAGGCAGTATTTT; cdr3_aa: CASSFEPSRRLRQYF
j_call: TRBJ1-1; clone_size: .; v_call: TRBV4-3; d_call: .; cdr3_nt: TGCGCCAGCAGCCAAGAAGTCAGGGGTACCCATGAAGCTTTCTTT; cdr3_aa: CASSQEVRGTHEAFF
j_call: TRBJ2-1; clone_size: .; v_call: TRBV6-5; d_call: TRBD1; cdr3_nt: TGTGCCAGCAGTAGGGGACAGGGGAACATGAATGAGCAGTTCTTC; cdr3_aa: CASSRGQGNMNEQFF
j_call: TRBJ1-3; clone_size: .; v_call: TRBV30; d_call: .; cdr3_nt: TGTGCCTGGAGTCTGGTTCCGAGCTCTGGAAACACCATATATTTT; cdr3_aa: CAWSLVPSSGNTIYF
j_call: TRBJ2-7; clone_size: .; v_call: TRBV5-4; d_call: .; cdr3_nt: TGTGCCAGCAGCTGGGGGCCAGGGGACCCGCGTGGGGAGCAGTACTTC; cdr3_aa: CASSWGPGDPRGEQYF
j_call: TRBJ2-1; clone_size: .; v_call: TRBV4-3; d_call: .; cdr3_nt: TGCGCCAGCAGCCACCTCAGCCTAGGTGAGCAGTTCTTC; cdr3_aa: CASSHLSLGEQFF
j_call: TRBJ2-2; clone_size: .; v_call: TRBV11-2; d_call: .; cdr3_nt: TGTGCCAGCAACAAGAACACCGGGGAGCTGTTTTTT; cdr3_aa: CASNKNTGELFF